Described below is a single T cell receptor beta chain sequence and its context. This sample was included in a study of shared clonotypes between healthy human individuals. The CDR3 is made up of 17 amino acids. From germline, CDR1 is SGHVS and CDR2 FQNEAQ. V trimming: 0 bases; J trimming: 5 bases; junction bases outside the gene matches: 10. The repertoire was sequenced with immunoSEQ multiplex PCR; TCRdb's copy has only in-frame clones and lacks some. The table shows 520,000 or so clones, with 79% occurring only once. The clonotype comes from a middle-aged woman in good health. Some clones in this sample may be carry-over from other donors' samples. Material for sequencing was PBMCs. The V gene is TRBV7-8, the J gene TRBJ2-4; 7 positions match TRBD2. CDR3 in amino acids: CASSLAELAPPQNIQYF. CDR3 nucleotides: TGTGCCAGCAGCTTAGCAGAACTAGCGCCCCCCCAAAACATTCAGTACTTC.